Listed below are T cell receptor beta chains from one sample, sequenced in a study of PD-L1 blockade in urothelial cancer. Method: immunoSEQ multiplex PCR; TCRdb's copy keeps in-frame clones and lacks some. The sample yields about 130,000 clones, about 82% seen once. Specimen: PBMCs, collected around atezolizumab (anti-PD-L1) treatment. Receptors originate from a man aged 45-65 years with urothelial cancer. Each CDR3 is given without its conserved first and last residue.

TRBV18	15	ASSRTGMGGMNTEAF
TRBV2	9	ASSELGGQY
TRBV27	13	ASSLSQGGNQPQH
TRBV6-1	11	ASRLLGWETQY
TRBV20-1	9	SARQGLEQY
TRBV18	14	ASSPRLAENTGELF
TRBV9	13	ASSVASSNYNEQF
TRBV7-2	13	ASSLLQGSGNEQF
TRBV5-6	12	AKTPGQGTYEQY
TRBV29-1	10	SAQGGSETQY
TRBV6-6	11	ASSYGQVLGYT
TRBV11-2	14	ASSFGAGGPSGEQF
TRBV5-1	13	ASSLAGRPNTEAF
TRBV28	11	ASSSGNSYEQY
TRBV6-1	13	ASSELGLAGGEQY
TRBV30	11	AWSAGDSTKQY
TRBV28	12	ASRIQGVNTEAF
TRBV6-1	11	ASSVTENTEAF
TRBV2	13	ASSLAGGGTDTQY
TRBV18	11	ASSPAAHNEQF
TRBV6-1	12	ASRRGSGDYEQY
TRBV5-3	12	ARTPRGWRSPLH
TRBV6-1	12	ASRRTGANYGYT
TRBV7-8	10	ASSPPGQPQH
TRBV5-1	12	ASLREWNTDTQY
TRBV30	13	AWSVRSDFGSPLH
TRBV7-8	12	ASSLATASTEAF
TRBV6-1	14	ASSVALAGLYNEQF